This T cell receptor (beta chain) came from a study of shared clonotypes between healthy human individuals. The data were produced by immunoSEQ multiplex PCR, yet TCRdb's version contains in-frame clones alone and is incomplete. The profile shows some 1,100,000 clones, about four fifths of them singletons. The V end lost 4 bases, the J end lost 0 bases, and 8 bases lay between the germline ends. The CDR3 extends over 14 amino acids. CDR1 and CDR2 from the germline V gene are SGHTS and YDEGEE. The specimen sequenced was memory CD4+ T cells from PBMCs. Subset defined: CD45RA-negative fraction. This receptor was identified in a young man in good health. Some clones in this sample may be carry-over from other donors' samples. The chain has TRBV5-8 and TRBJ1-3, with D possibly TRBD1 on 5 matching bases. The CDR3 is CASSRDSSGNTIYF. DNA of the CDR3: TGTGCCAGCAGCCGGGACTCCTCTGGAAACACCATATATTTT.